This TCR beta chain was profiled in a study of cytomegalovirus exposure and HLA in healthy donors (dated by TCRdb to about 2017). Notes on the research overall: An earlier analysis of around 600 of the donors reported 250 to 300 Gb of sequence data and approximately 110 million unique TCR beta sequences from 150 million to 200 million T cells. An early release that covered some 630 HLA-typed donors contained about 300 gigabases of sequencing data and about 93 million unique TCR sequences. The genetic ancestry cluster associated with self-reported Caucasian donors included 80% to 90% of the roughly 360 genotyped donors. The aim of the study was to test whether cataloging public T cell receptors could identify signatures of past pathogen exposure. The study used immunosequencing to profile the T cell repertoires of 666 subjects and linked those repertoires to cytomegalovirus serostatus. A separate validation cohort of roughly 110 different subjects was used in addition to the roughly 640-subject first cohort. To predict cytomegalovirus infection status, the study combined high-throughput TCR immunosequencing, statistical association of individual TCRs with disease status, and machine learning. A later analysis re-examined previously published TCR beta repertoires from 600 to 700 donors and added high-resolution HLA genotyping to investigate patterns of TCR occurrence. The later analysis used no new phenotypic data to find candidate immune exposures, relying instead on TCR beta sequences and their occurrence across donors. An earlier analysis of 587 of the donors applied high-throughput TCR beta sequencing to assess whether each TCR beta V gene segment acted as functional or pseudogenic. Alongside the repertoire data, information on donor age, sex, ethnicity and CMV serostatus was compiled. A later genetic analysis used genome-wide SNP genotypes for 398 of the 666 donors, treating that subset as a discovery cohort. All discovery cohort repertoires had been generated using a single sequencing platform. Both class I and class II loci were covered by HLA typing, at four-digit resolution. The number of typed donors differed by locus: about 620-640 for A, B, C, DRB1 and DQB1; some 500 for DQA1; approximately 600 for DPA1; and around 490 for DPB1. Four to six DR-DQ haplotypes were handled as single units for association and clustering, since linkage in the cohort was strong. Among roughly 400 genotyped donors of the cohort, an average of approximately 240,000 unique TCR beta nucleotide sequences were sequenced per donor, roughly 20% of them non-productive. Beyond this particular receptor, the publication reports: A cluster of highly shared sequence variants was judged likely to be a technical artifact of the sequencing pipeline. When HLA alleles, especially DR and DQ, strongly co-occurred, TCR associations were difficult to assign to individual alleles. In a later genetic analysis, fewer N-insertions in productive TCRs were reported among donors in an Asian-associated ancestry cluster than the roughly 710-donor mean. In this cohort, only TCR beta chains were sequenced, and detectable features were limited by the absence of alpha or paired-chain data. In a later analysis, the rate of TCR association differed among HLA loci, with DRB1 alleles having the most associated TCRs and HLA-C alleles having the fewest. A further reported finding was that TCR beta sequences accurately predicted the HLA-A and HLA-B alleles for most subjects in the first cohort. Some IMGT-functional V segments, including TRBV6-2 and TRBV6-3, could not be told apart with the 87-base-pair reads, so those segments were excluded. A later analysis associated about 17,000 TCR beta sequences with specific HLA alleles at a false discovery rate of 0.05. The earlier analysis of approximately 590 of the donors excluded fewer than 20 rarely observed V segments, including chromosome 9 orphons, because counts were too low. A total of 150 to 200 TCR beta chains were listed by the study as associated with cytomegalovirus. For the cohort, immune exposure information was limited to CMV serostatus. In an earlier analysis of 450 to 750 of the donors, most TCR beta V segments appeared in productive rearrangements about 87% or about 30% of the time, broadly matching IMGT annotations. An association between a missense DCLRE1C variant and V-gene and J-gene trimming of TCR beta chains was found in a later genetic analysis and replicated in an independent cohort. Cytomegalovirus status was reported to be diagnosed by the classifier with high specificity and sensitivity in both the original and validation cohorts. The authors suggested that the approach could potentially be generalized to other disease states and immunological phenotypes. The presence/absence analyses assumed that sequencing depth was roughly uniform across donors, and that assumption may not be true. Across donors, most TCR sequences were observed very rarely, whereas some public TCRs were present in many individuals. Most CMV-associated TCR beta chains appeared to be HLA-restricted in a later analysis, and the HLA associations seemed to be driven largely by CMV exposure. Because HLA typing was unavailable for some donors at each locus, only the typed subset was used in association tests. A few of the identified cytomegalovirus-associated TCR beta chains were confirmed in vitro to be specific for cytomegalovirus antigens. A later analysis reported that several top co-occurrence clusters appeared linked to parvovirus B19, influenza, CMV and Epstein-Barr virus. Correlated functional status among segregating V segments might be attributable to linkage disequilibrium, but an unknown experimental factor could not be ruled out. A later analysis found that HLA-associated TCR beta chains were more clonally expanded and had lower generation probabilities than equally common non-associated chains.

In total, roughly 710 healthy bone marrow donors made up the cohort. At the time of sampling, every cohort member was nominally healthy, though immune exposures that went unrecorded were likely present. The donor was CMV seropositive and belonged to the group of around 300 seropositive cohort members. A peripheral blood sample was provided by each donor, and peripheral blood mononuclear cells were used for TCR beta sequencing. The Qiagen DNeasy Blood Extraction Kit was used to extract genomic DNA from the blood cell samples. On this clone itself: The antigen it recognizes is unknown. No base quality information exists; no much larger clone differs at one position.

The CDR3 covers 14 residues, taking in both the cysteine and the phenylalanine. Only CDR3 DNA is held: 42 bases, read in frame from base 1. Between the V and J ends, shortened by 9 bases and 1 base respectively, the junction contains 15 bases. According to the germline V gene, CDR1 reads MNHEY and CDR2 reads SVGAGI. Libraries were constructed by the immunoSEQ multiplex PCR assay. For the multiplex PCR, a mixture combining 60 forward primers for TCR Vbeta segments and 13 reverse primers for TCR Jbeta segments was used. The CDR3 region of rearranged TCR beta genes was amplified from genomic DNA by a multiplex PCR assay. The Illumina HiSeq System was used to sequence the amplified TCR beta libraries as 87-base-pair reads. From the authors' description of their analysis: A later analysis tallied 70 million to 100 million unique TCR beta chains across the 666 repertoires, and some 10 million of those chains were shared by two or more donors. Raw reads were error-corrected and collapsed into unique sequences by a nearest-neighbor algorithm in which closely related sequences were merged to remove PCR and sequencing errors. V, D and J gene segments were assigned by aligning CDR3 sequences to IMGT reference sequences. For a sequence to be retained, a match of at least six nucleotides to both a V gene segment and a J gene segment was required. Rearrangements were called productive when the CDR3 lacked stop codons and stayed in frame with V and J; all others were non-productive. CDR3 was defined by IMGT convention, running from the second conserved V-encoded cysteine to the conserved J-encoded phenylalanine. The earlier analysis of 500 to 600 of the donors excluded sequences that lacked an unambiguous match to a single V gene segment. An earlier analysis of fewer than 750 of the donors classified V segments as functional when productive rearrangements were above 56.7% and as segregating when the standard deviation between donors was above 5%. A statistical classification framework was built for diagnosing cytomegalovirus status from the catalog of TCR beta chain sequences. In a later analysis, V and J genes were assigned by comparing TCR nucleotide sequences against IMGT/GENE-DB human TR gene sequences. Using the TCRdist pipeline, a later analysis assigned CDR3 sequences along with most-parsimonious VDJ recombination scenarios. In a later analysis, each TCR beta chain was defined by its CDR3 amino acid sequence together with its V-gene family, and reads without a unique V-gene family were excluded. As a way to deal with suspected cross-contamination and a sequencing artifact, a later analysis dropped hundreds of nucleotide sequences that were highly shared and had low generation probability. In a later analysis, a clonal expansion index was calculated for each public chain from normalized within-repertoire ranks of inferred template counts. A later analysis computed generation probabilities with a VDJ recombination model fitted to out-of-frame rearrangements, and checked the results against IGoR. In a later analysis, hypergeometric tests were used to score TCR-TCR, TCR-HLA and TCR-CMV co-occurrence, with a repertoire-size bias correction applied to TCR pairs. To estimate false discovery rates, a later analysis permuted the HLA or CMV assignments 20 times. In a later analysis, co-occurring TCRs were grouped using DBSCAN, and TCRdist sequence similarity was added for clustering within HLA-allele-positive subsets. Repertoires with fewer than 30,000 or more than 120,000 public chains were left out of co-occurrence clustering, as were four to six repertoires with anomalous nucleotide sharing. Sourced from immuneACCESS, this table was stored by TCRdb with only in-frame sequences that have V and J called. A share of the clones is absent; for the studies checked, an unresolved V gene accounts for under half, and the remainder has no known explanation. The V and J calls and the clone size are those of that table, but D and trimming were determined from the DNA. The table for this sample lists fewer than 150,000 clones; 65% to 75% of them were counted only once. The biggest ten clones account for 11% of the sample.

This TCR came from a woman aged 50 to 65 in good health and CMV-seropositive. The sequenced material came from PBMCs. The chain couples TRBV6-5 to TRBJ1-1; 5 matching bases give a weak D call of TRBD1. Read as DNA, the sequence is TGTGCCAGTACCCCCATAGGACAGAACACTGAAGCTTTCTTT. Its amino acids are CASTPIGQNTEAFF.